A single TCR beta chain is shown here with its context. Its antigen is not identified. TCRdb reprocessed the 5' RACE reads via MiXCR and lists one record per CDR3 protein. The sample lists 650,000 to 750,000 distinct CDR3 sequences, 21% occurring once. These data are taken from a study of identical twins. V dropped 4 bases and J dropped 2 bases, with 11 bases sitting between them. Germline V lookup: CDR1 SGHRS, CDR2 YFSETQ. The CDR3 extends over 14 amino acids. Study results and caveats: There were fewer insertions in abundant cord blood beta clonotypes, but memory repertoires showed no such pattern. Analyses of zero insertions could be partly confounded by invariant MAIT and iNKT cells.

The same sample was also studied in work on T cells expressing NK-cell markers. From that report: Sequencing of TCR beta repertoires drew on sorted CD3+CD56+NKG2C+, CD3+CD56+NKG2C- and CD3+CD56-NKG2C+ T cells. Several experiments employed an anti-gamma-delta TCR antibody to confine sorting to alpha-beta TCR T cells.

The TCR was taken from a woman between 18 and 29 years old in good health. Specimen: PBMCs. This chain uses TRBV5-1 with TRBJ2-3, with TRBD1 as a possible D gene (6 bases). The CDR3 here is CASSRNRDTDTQYF. DNA for the CDR3: TGCGCCAGCAGCCGAAACAGGGACACAGATACGCAGTATTTT.